The present entry profiles one T cell receptor beta chain with its context. The J segment lost 3 bases and the V segment lost 4 bases, leaving 12 bases of the junction unmatched. This CDR3 is 17 amino acids long. Germline-derived CDR1 and CDR2 are MNHEY and SMNVEV (reference sequence). These data come from a study of blood T cell repertoires in COVID-19. Sequenced by immunoSEQ multiplex PCR; TCRdb stores in-frame clones only, minus some. This repertoire shows about 130,000 clones, about 77% found once; its top ten account for around a fifth. Sequencing was done on a sample of peripheral blood. The TCR was taken from a man of 80 years or more with acute or convalescent COVID-19. The J gene is TRBJ2-3, the V gene TRBV27; TRBD1 aligns across 8 bases. The CDR3 sequence is CASSSRPGQARTDTQYF. The CDR3 nucleotides read TGTGCCAGCAGTTCCCGTCCGGGACAGGCAAGGACAGATACGCAGTATTTT.